Following are 30 T cell receptor beta chains from one sample sequenced in a study of identical twins (TCRdb year 2016). Libraries were prepared through 5' RACE. The sequencing machine was an Illumina HiSeq 2000. TCRdb reprocessing: public reads trimmed at Q25 with fastp, clones called with MiXCR, in-frame beta chains kept. CDR3 protein duplicates are merged, each entry listing the most common genes and DNA. The sample profile shows approximately 240,000 distinct CDR3 sequences; over 13% of them were found once. Jointly, the top ten make up around 9% of the sample. Sequencing used memory (CD45RO+) T cells sorted from blood. Explained via the paper, the cell subset or site label denotes: CD45RO+ enriched T cells. All receptors come from a woman aged 18 to 35 in good health.

This clonotype was observed at least ten times. V is TRBV5-1 and J is TRBJ1-4, with a tentative D call TRBD1 (6 bases). V gave up 0 bases and J gave up 6 bases, with 9 bases separating them. The CDR3 runs to 14 residues. In germline, CDR1 is SGHRS, CDR2 YFSETQ. CDR3 region: CASSLEQGDEKLFF. CDR3 DNA: TGCGCCAGCAGCTTGGAACAGGGTGATGAAAAACTGTTTTTT.

This rearrangement joins TRBV20-1 to TRBJ1-3; 8 nucleotides match TRBD1. The CDR3 contains 16 residues. CDR1 and CDR2 from the germline V gene are DFQATT and SNEGSKA (reference sequence). The J segment lost 0 bases and the V segment lost 4 bases, leaving 8 bases of the junction unmatched. The CDR3 DNA reads as TGCAGTGCTATCACGAGGACAGGGCACTCTGGAAACACCATATATTTT. Translating it yields CSAITRTGHSGNTIYF.

This clonotype has only a few counts. The rearrangement links TRBV7-2 to TRBJ2-1; TRBD2 is a possible D gene (7 bases). The CDR3 extends over 15 amino acids. Germline V gene data show CDR1 as SGHTA and CDR2 as FQGNSA. With 3 bases removed from V and 5 bases from J, the gap between germline ends came to 14 bases. The CDR3 reads CASSFWGGANNEQFF. The CDR3 coding sequence is TGTGCCAGCAGCTTCTGGGGGGGGGCGAACAATGAGCAGTTCTTC.

This clonotype came up a few times. The rearrangement uses TRBV5-6 and TRBJ2-1; the match to TRBD1 covers 10 bases. The junction had 11 bases not matched to a gene; V was cut back by 4 bases and J by 7 bases. The CDR3 contains 16 residues. Germline V CDR1 and CDR2: SGHDT, YYEEEE. The CDR3 protein is CASSVDRGLWSNEQFF. The CDR3 nucleotides are TGTGCCAGCAGCGTCGACAGGGGGCTATGGTCAAATGAGCAGTTCTTC.

The chain combines TRBV3-1 with TRBJ2-1; 10 nucleotides line up with TRBD2. CDR1 and CDR2 from the germline V gene are LGHDT and YNNKEL (reference sequence). The CDR3 is made up of 15 amino acids. V lost 5 bases, J lost 8 bases, and 9 bases stayed unmatched. The CDR3 DNA sequence: TGTGCCAGCAGCGCCAGGACTAGCGGTCCCCATGAGCAGTTCTTC. This codes for CASSARTSGPHEQFF.

The chain carries TRBV14 and TRBJ1-4; D ambiguous. This CDR3 region has 15 residues. Germline V gives CDR1 SGHDN, CDR2 FVKESK. Trimming left V 4 bases short and J 8 bases short, with 17 bases between. Here the CDR3 DNA reads TGTGCCAGCAGCCCTAGTGAGGGATTTAGAGAAAAACTGTTTTTT. Protein: CASSPSEGFREKLFF.

This clonotype was detected ten times or more. The chain combines TRBV5-1 with TRBJ2-3; D might be TRBD2 (7 bases). V was cut by 0 bases and J by 1 base, with 9 bases left in between. CDR1 is SGHRS, CDR2 YFSETQ, per germline. The CDR3 loop spans 15 amino acids. This chain's CDR3 is CASSLAGGRTDTQYF. The CDR3 DNA sequence: TGCGCCAGCAGCTTGGCCGGGGGGCGCACAGATACGCAGTATTTT.

This clonotype was seen repeatedly, ten times or more. The chain employs TRBV9 and TRBJ2-7, with D tentatively TRBD2 (6 bases). V was trimmed by 3 bases and J by 3 bases, leaving 13 bases between them. Looked up from germline, CDR1 is SGDLS and CDR2 is YYNGEE. CDR3 length equals 14 residues. CDR3 loop: CASSGGDEIYEQYF. DNA of the CDR3: TGTGCCAGCAGCGGGGGGGACGAGATCTACGAGCAGTACTTC.

This chain uses TRBV2 with TRBJ2-7; 11 nucleotides match TRBD2. CDR3 length: 14 residues. The junction had 7 bases not matched to a gene; V was cut back by 6 bases and J by 6 bases. Germline CDR1 is SNHLY and CDR2 is FYNNEI. CDR3 bases: TGTGCCAGCAGGGGGACTAGCGGAGCCCGCGAGCAGTACTTC. This encodes CASRGTSGAREQYF.

On this clonotype: One end of the junction fails to match germline, which may point to a read error. The chain uses TRBV29-1 and TRBJ2-5, with D possibly matching TRBD2 (7 bases). Germline V gives CDR1 SQVTM, CDR2 ANQGSEA. The CDR3 loop spans 14 amino acids. CDR3 region: CSVGTDSAGETRYF. The CDR3 DNA reads TGCAGCGTTGGAACGGACAGTGCGGGAGAGACCCGGTACTTC.

This sequence joins TRBV11-2 and TRBJ2-1; the match to TRBD1 covers 8 bases. Germline CDR1 reads SGHAT; CDR2 reads FQNNGV. V was clipped by 2 bases and J by 1 base; unmatched bases: 13. The CDR3 has 19 amino acids. The CDR3 spells CASSLRGRGQVRSYNEQFF. The CDR3 nucleotides read TGTGCCAGCAGCTTAAGAGGCAGGGGGCAGGTTCGGTCCTACAATGAGCAGTTCTTC.

This clonotype was detected only a few times. The chain is built from TRBV20-1 and TRBJ2-5; a possible D gene is TRBD2 (6 bases). CDR3 length: 16 amino acids. V lost 0 bases and J lost 4, with 18 bases in between. The germline gives CDR1 DFQATT, CDR2 SNEGSKA (reference sequence). CDR3 loop: CSARDGGPEEGETQYF. The CDR3 DNA reads as TGCAGTGCTAGAGATGGAGGACCGGAGGAGGGAGAGACCCAGTACTTC.

This clonotype has a handful of counts. V and J are TRBV7-9 and TRBJ2-5, with D possibly matching TRBD2 (6 bases). V shed 4 bases and J shed 5 bases, with 14 bases lying between them. The CDR3 consists of 14 residues. Germline loops: CDR1 SEHNR, CDR2 FQNEAQ (reference sequence). The CDR3 here is CASSWGRAGETQYF. The CDR3 nucleotides are TGTGCCAGCAGCTGGGGCCGAGCGGGCGAGACCCAGTACTTC.

The rearrangement links TRBV6-1 to TRBJ1-2; 9 bases fit TRBD1. After removal of 10 bases from V and 5 bases from J, the junction contained 8 bases not matched to a gene. Per the germline V gene, CDR1 is MNHNS and CDR2 is SASEGT. This CDR3 has 13 amino acids. CDR3 in DNA: TGTGCCACTAAACAGGGGGCGGGATATGGCTACACCTTC. Its protein product is CATKQGAGYGYTF.

The chain recombines TRBV2 with TRBJ2-1; tentatively, D is TRBD1 (6 bases). CDR1 is SNHLY, CDR2 FYNNEI, per germline. V gave up 6 bases and J gave up 3 bases, with 12 bases separating them. The CDR3 has 14 residues. The CDR3 DNA sequence: TGTGCCAGCAGCCGGGACATCAGCTACAATGAGCAGTTCTTC. Translated, it gives CASSRDISYNEQFF.

In its sample, this clonotype was seen many times. The V gene is TRBV7-2, the J gene TRBJ2-3; D unclear. Germline CDR1 SGHTA, CDR2 FQGNSA. The CDR3 is 14 amino acids. V lost 3 bases to trimming and J lost 0 bases, with 7 bases between them. CDR3 protein: CASSLMESTDTQYF. The CDR3, as DNA: TGTGCCAGCAGCTTGATGGAGAGCACAGATACGCAGTATTTT. Based on the CDR3 plus reference TRBV7-2 and TRBJ2-3, the full variable domain is GAGVSQSPSNKVTEKGKDVELRCDPISGHTALYWYRQSLGQGLEFLIYFQGNSAPDKSGLPSDRFSAERTGGSVSTLTIQRTQQEDSAVYLCASSLMESTDTQYFGPGTRLTVL.

This clonotype appeared a single time. As DNA, the CDR3 is TGCAGTGCTAGGCCGGCCATGGACGGTGGTGAAAAACTGTTTTTT. Its protein is CSARPAMDGGEKLFF. This chain connects TRBV20-1 to TRBJ1-4; D remains unclear. V lost 3 bases and J lost 7, with 18 bases in between. Germline V gene data show CDR1 as DFQATT and CDR2 as SNEGSKA (reference sequence). The CDR3 has 15 residues.

The chain links TRBV6-4 to TRBJ2-2; D is perhaps TRBD2 (6 bases). Germline values: CDR1 MRHNA, CDR2 SNTAGT. The CDR3 consists of 14 residues. The V end was cut by 9 bases, the J end by 3 bases, with 14 bases between. Here the CDR3 DNA reads TGTGCCAGTTCGACGGGAGCCGACACCGGGGAGCTGTTTTTT. Translation gives CASSTGADTGELFF.

The sample holds a few counts of this clonotype. This chain connects TRBV3-1 to TRBJ2-1, with D maybe TRBD2 (6 bases). Germline CDR1 LGHDT, CDR2 YNNKEL (reference sequence). The CDR3 extends over 17 amino acids. Trimming pared 0 bases from V and 1 base from J, leaving 13 bases between. In nucleotides, the CDR3 is TGTGCCAGCAGCCAAGATCCCGGGAGAGCGTCCTACAATGAGCAGTTCTTC. It encodes CASSQDPGRASYNEQFF.

J is TRBJ1-6 and V is TRBV27; D remains ambiguous. The ends were cut back, 5 bases at V and 7 bases at J, with 15 bases in the middle. The CDR3 is 15 residues long. From germline, CDR1 is MNHEY and CDR2 SMNVEV (reference sequence). CDR3 region: CASSAGVLVNSPLHF. The CDR3 nucleotides are TGTGCCAGCAGTGCCGGGGTGCTGGTAAATTCACCCCTCCACTTT.

The chain is built from TRBV7-2 and TRBJ1-1; perhaps TRBD1 as D (6 bases). The CDR3 sequence is 14 residues long. Germline V gene data show CDR1 as SGHTA and CDR2 as FQGNSA. Trimming removed 4 bases from V and 2 bases from J, with 11 bases in between. The DNA of the CDR3 is TGTGCCAGCAGCTCTCAGGGGAGAAACACTGAAGCTTTCTTT. Translated, it gives CASSSQGRNTEAFF.

This clonotype was seen a few times. The chain uses TRBV6-2 or TRBV6-3 and TRBJ2-3; TRBD2 matches 10 bases. From germline, CDR1 is MNHEY and CDR2 SVGEGT. The CDR3 length is 15 residues. V gave up 2 bases and J gave up 3 bases; unmatched junction bases: 2. The CDR3 here is CASSYQAGGTDTQYF. The CDR3 nucleotides read TGTGCCAGCAGTTACCAAGCGGGAGGGACAGATACGCAGTATTTT.

Within the sample, this clonotype is medium-sized. The CDR3, as DNA: TGCGCCAGCAGCCCCCTAGTTCAAGATACGCAGTATTTT. Amino acids: CASSPLVQDTQYF. The V call is TRBV5-1, the J call TRBJ2-3; no reliable D call. CDR3 length equals 13 residues. The V end lost 4 bases, the J end lost 5 bases, and 11 bases lay between the germline ends. Germline V gene data show CDR1 as SGHRS and CDR2 as YFSETQ.

The chain links TRBV5-1 to TRBJ1-3, with unresolved D. The CDR3 has 14 residues. V lost 2 bases, J lost 0 bases, and 6 bases lay in between. The germline V gene encodes CDR1 SGHRS and CDR2 YFSETQ. The DNA of the CDR3 is TGCGCCAGCAGCTTCCCGGACTCTGGAAACACCATATATTTT. It encodes CASSFPDSGNTIYF.

This clonotype was found many times. The CDR3 region has the DNA TGTGCCAGCAGTTACCACAGGGGAACTGAAGCTTTCTTT. Amino acid sequence: CASSYHRGTEAFF. V usage is TRBV6-5 and J usage is TRBJ1-1; TRBD1 matches at 7 bases. The J segment lost 5 bases and the V segment lost 2 bases, leaving 2 bases of the junction unmatched. This CDR3 contains 13 residues. Germline assignment: CDR1 MNHEY and CDR2 SVGAGI.

The V and J genes are TRBV7-7 and TRBJ2-3; D could derive from TRBD1 or TRBD2 (6 bases each). CDR1 is SSHAT and CDR2 is FNYEAQ in the germline V gene (reference sequence). The CDR3 is 14 residues long. Deletions cut 5 bases from V and 2 bases from J, with 11 bases between. The CDR3 bases are TGTGCCAGCAGCCCGGGGGCCCTCACAGATACGCAGTATTTT. The encoded protein is CASSPGALTDTQYF.

The chain carries TRBV5-6 and TRBJ1-5, with D tentatively TRBD1 (5 bases). The germline V gene has CDR1 SGHDT and CDR2 YYEEEE. V was trimmed by 0 bases and J by 5 bases, leaving 12 bases between them. The CDR3 is 15 amino acids. DNA for the CDR3: TGTGCCAGCAGCTTGGTTGCCAGGGATGATCAGCCCCAGCATTTT. Encoded protein: CASSLVARDDQPQHF. The full variable domain, in which reference TRBV5-6 and TRBJ1-5 provide the parts outside the CDR3, is DAGVTQSPTHLIKTRGQQVTLRCSPKSGHDTVSWYQQALGQGPQFIFQYYEEEERQRGNFPDRFSGHQFPNYSSELNVNALLLGDSALYLCASSLVARDDQPQHFGDGTRLSIL.

The V call is TRBV14, the J call TRBJ2-7; D perhaps matches TRBD1 (6 bases). The germline V gene encodes CDR1 SGHDN and CDR2 FVKESK. V dropped 4 bases and J dropped 5 bases, with 18 bases sitting between them. The CDR3 is made up of 15 amino acids. Written as DNA, the CDR3 is TGTGCCAGCAGCCTCCTGTACAGGGCGGGTAACGAGCAGTACTTC. Protein: CASSLLYRAGNEQYF.

The J gene is TRBJ2-3, the V gene TRBV11-2; 11 nucleotides match TRBD2. Germline V gives CDR1 SGHAT, CDR2 FQNNGV. The trim removed 4 bases at V and 6 bases at J, leaving 6 bases unmatched. This CDR3 comprises 15 residues. Written as DNA, the CDR3 is TGTGCCAGCAGCTCCAGGACTAGCGGGTTCGATACGCAGTATTTT. As protein: CASSSRTSGFDTQYF.

This clonotype was detected only a few times. The chain recombines TRBV20-1 with TRBJ1-1; no firm D call. Trimming removed 4 bases at V and 4 bases at J, with 7 bases between. The CDR3 contains 11 residues. The germline V gene encodes CDR1 DFQATT and CDR2 SNEGSKA (reference sequence). The CDR3 sequence: CSAMGFTEAFF. CDR3 coding DNA: TGCAGTGCTATGGGGTTCACTGAAGCTTTCTTT.